One and the same sample provided the 3 T cell receptor beta chains below, sequenced in a study of type 1 and type 2 diabetes patients. Genomic DNA was the PCR template. Multiplex PCR with 30 forward and 13 reverse primers amplified the TCR beta CDR3. TCRdb re-called the multiplex PCR reads with MiXCR, one entry per CDR3 protein. The repertoire has about 270,000 distinct CDR3 sequences, roughly 50% of them found once; the top ten carry 12% to 15%. The sample comprised peripheral blood mononuclear cells (PBMCs). The receptors here all came from a man between 18 and 35 years old with type 2 diabetes.

This clonotype was detected only a few times. This chain connects TRBV4-1 to TRBJ1-1, with D hard to call. Trimming cost V 1 base and J 5 bases, with 5 bases left between them. Per the germline V gene, CDR1 is MGHRA and CDR2 is YSYEKL. There are 12 residues in the CDR3. The CDR3 DNA reads TGCGCCAGCAGCCAAGGGGCAACTGAAGCTTTCTTT. Translated: CASSQGATEAFF.

This clonotype was seen just once. The V and J genes are TRBV5-1 and TRBJ2-2; D might be TRBD2 (5 bases). Germline V gene data show CDR1 as SGHRS and CDR2 as YFSETQ. CDR3 length equals 15 residues. Deletions cut 4 bases from V and 7 bases from J, with 17 bases between. DNA of the CDR3: TGCGCCAGCAGCCGGTTCGGGATTTTTAGCGGGGAGCTGTTTTTT. Translating it yields CASSRFGIFSGELFF.

This clonotype has only one observation. The V and J genes are TRBV2 and TRBJ1-2; 9 bases line up with TRBD1. CDR1 is SNHLY, CDR2 FYNNEI, per germline. The CDR3 loop spans 14 amino acids. V lost 5 bases and J lost 8; bases outside the gene matches: 9. CDR3: CASSTGTGSWGYTF. CDR3 nucleotides: TGTGCCAGCAGTACCGGGACAGGGTCCTGGGGCTACACCTTC.